This T cell receptor beta chain came from a study of blood T cells in healthy people across ages. A second PCR of roughly 6 to 12 cycles used a sample-barcoded 5' primer and a J-beta primer mix. One entry per CDR3 protein results from TCRdb running MiXCR on the 5' RACE reads. This sample has hundreds of thousands of distinct CDR3 sequences, with around three fifths found just once. Germline V gene lookup returns CDR1 DFQATT and CDR2 SNEGSKA (reference sequence). V lost 2 bases and J lost 4, with 8 bases in between. The CDR3 extends over 12 amino acids. The specimen sequenced was blood. The receptor comes from a man in his 60s in good health. The chain couples TRBV20-1 to TRBJ1-2; unclear D gene. The CDR3, as DNA: TGCAGTGCTAGACCGCCGATCTATGGCTACACCTTC. This gives the protein CSARPPIYGYTF.